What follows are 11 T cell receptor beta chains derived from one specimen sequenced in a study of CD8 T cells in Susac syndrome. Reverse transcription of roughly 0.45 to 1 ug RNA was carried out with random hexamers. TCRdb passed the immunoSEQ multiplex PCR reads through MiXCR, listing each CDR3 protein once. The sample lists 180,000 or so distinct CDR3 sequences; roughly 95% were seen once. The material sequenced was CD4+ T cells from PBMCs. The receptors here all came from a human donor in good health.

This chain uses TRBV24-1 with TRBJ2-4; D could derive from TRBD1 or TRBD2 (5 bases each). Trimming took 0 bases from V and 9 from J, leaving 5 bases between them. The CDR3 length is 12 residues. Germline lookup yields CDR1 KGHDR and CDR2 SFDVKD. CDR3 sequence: CATSDLGGIQYF. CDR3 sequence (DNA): TGTGCCACCAGTGATTTGGGGGGCATTCAGTACTTC.

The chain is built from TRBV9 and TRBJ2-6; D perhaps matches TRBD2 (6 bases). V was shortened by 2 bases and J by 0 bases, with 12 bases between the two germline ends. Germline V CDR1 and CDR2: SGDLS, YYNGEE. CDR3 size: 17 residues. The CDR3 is CASSVRGGNSGANVLTF. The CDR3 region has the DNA TGTGCCAGCAGCGTGCGGGGAGGAAACTCTGGGGCCAACGTCCTGACTTTC.

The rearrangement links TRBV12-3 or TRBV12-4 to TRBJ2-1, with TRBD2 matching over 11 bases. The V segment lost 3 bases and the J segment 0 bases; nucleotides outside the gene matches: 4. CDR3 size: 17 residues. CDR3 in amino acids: CASSFGTSGSSYNEQFF. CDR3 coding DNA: TGTGCCAGCAGTTTTGGGACTAGCGGCTCCTCCTACAATGAGCAGTTCTTC.

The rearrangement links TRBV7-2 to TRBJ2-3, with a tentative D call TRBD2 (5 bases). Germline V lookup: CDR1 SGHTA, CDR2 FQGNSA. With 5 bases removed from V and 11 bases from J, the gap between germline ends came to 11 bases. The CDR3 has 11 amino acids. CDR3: CASSANEGQYF. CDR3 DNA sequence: TGTGCCAGCAGCGCGAATGAGGGGCAGTATTTT.

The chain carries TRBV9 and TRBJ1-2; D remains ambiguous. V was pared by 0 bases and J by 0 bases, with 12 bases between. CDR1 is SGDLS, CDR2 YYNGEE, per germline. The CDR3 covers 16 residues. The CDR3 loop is CASSVVAGSANYGYTF. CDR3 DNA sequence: TGTGCCAGCAGCGTAGTGGCAGGCTCAGCTAACTATGGCTACACCTTC. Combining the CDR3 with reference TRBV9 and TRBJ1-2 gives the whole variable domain DSGVTQTPKHLITATGQRVTLRCSPRSGDLSVYWYQQSLDQGLQFLIQYYNGEERAKGNILERFSAQQFPDLHSELNLSSLELGDSALYFCASSVVAGSANYGYTFGSGTRLTVV.

DNA of the CDR3: TGTGCCAGCAGCCCCACGGGTAGCACAGATACGCAGTATTTT. It is translated as CASSPTGSTDTQYF. The genes are TRBV11-2 and TRBJ2-3; no definite D call. The CDR3 length is 14 residues. Trimming pared 5 bases from V and 0 bases from J, leaving 9 bases between. The germline V gene has CDR1 SGHAT and CDR2 FQNNGV.

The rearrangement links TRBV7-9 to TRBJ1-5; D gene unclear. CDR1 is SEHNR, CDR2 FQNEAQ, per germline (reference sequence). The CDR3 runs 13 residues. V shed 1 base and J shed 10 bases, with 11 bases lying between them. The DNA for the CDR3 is TGTGCCAGCAGCTTAGAGGGTCAAGGCCCCCAGCATTTT. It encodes CASSLEGQGPQHF.

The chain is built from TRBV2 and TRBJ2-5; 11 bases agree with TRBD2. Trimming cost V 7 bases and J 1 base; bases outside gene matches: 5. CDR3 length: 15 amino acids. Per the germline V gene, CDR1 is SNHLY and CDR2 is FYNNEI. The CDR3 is CASIYGLAGQETQYF. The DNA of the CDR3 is TGTGCCAGCATTTACGGACTAGCGGGCCAAGAGACCCAGTACTTC.

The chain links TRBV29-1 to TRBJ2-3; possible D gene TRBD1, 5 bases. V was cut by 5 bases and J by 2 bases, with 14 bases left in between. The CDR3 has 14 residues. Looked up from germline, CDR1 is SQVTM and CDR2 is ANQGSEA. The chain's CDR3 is CSVQDGQPTDTQYF. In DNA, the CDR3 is TGCAGCGTTCAGGATGGACAACCCACAGATACGCAGTATTTT.

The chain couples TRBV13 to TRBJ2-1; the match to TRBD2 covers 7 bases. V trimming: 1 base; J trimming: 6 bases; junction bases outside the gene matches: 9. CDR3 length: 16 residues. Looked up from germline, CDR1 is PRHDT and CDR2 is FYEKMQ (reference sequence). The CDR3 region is CASSLATSEDTNEQFF. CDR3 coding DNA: TGTGCCAGCAGCTTAGCCACTAGCGAAGATACCAATGAGCAGTTCTTC. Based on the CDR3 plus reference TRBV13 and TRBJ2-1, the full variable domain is AAGVIQSPRHLIKEKRETATLKCYPIPRHDTVYWYQQGPGQDPQFLISFYEKMQSDKGSIPDRFSAQQFSDYHSELNMSSLELGDSALYFCASSLATSEDTNEQFFGPGTRLTVL.

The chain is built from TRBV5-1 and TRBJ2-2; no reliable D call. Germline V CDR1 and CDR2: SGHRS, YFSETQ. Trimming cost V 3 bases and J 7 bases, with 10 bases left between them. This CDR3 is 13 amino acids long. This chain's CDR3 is CASSWDRGGELFF. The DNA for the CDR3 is TGCGCCAGCAGCTGGGATCGTGGCGGGGAGCTGTTTTTT.